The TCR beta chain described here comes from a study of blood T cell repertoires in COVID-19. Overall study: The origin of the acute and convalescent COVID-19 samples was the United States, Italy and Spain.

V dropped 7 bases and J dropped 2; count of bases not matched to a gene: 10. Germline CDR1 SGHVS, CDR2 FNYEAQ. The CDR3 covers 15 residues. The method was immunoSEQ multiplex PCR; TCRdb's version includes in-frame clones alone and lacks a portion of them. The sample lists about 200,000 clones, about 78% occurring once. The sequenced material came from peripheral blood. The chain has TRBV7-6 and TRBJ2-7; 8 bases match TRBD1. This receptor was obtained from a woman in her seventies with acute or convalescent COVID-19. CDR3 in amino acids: CASTQGAGPTYEQYF. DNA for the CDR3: TGTGCCAGCACCCAGGGGGCGGGGCCTACCTACGAGCAGTACTTC. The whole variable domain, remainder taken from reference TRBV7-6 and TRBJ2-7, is GAGVSQSPRYKVTKRGQDVALRCDPISGHVSLYWYRQALGQGPEFLTYFNYEAQQDKSGLPNDRFSAERPEGSISTLTIQRTEQRDSAMYRCASTQGAGPTYEQYFGPGTRLTVT.